This is a list of T cell receptor beta chains from one sample in a study of T cells in Graves' hyperthyroidism and ophthalmopathy. TCRdb reprocessed the multiplex PCR reads via MiXCR and lists one record per CDR3 protein. This sample has some 400,000 distinct CDR3 sequences; approximately 15% occur once, and the top ten carry approximately 11%. The specimen was blood. These receptors came from a woman aged 60-70 years with Graves' hyperthyroidism. The CDR3 runs from the conserved cysteine through the conserved F or W. The D gene is left open where the match is weak. The listing skips clone size in some rows; elsewhere it reads once, few, many or a size class.

- TRBJ2-6 TRBV7-3 - CASSLEVSGANVLTF TGTGCCAGCAGCTTGGAGGTTTCTGGGGCCAACGTCCTGACTTTC
- TRBJ1-3 TRBV4-1 - CASSRRGESGNTIYF TGCGCCAGCAGCCGCCGAGGGGAGTCTGGAAACACCATATATTTT
- TRBJ1-2 TRBV12-3/TRBV12-4 many CASSFSNYGYTF TGTGCCAGCAGTTTTTCTAACTATGGCTACACCTTC
TRBD2 TRBJ2-3 TRBV20-1 many CSATRSGYSTQYF TGCAGTGCAACACGTAGCGGGTACAGTACGCAGTATTTT
- TRBJ2-7 TRBV6-1 many CASTHTSYEQYF TGTGCCAGCACCCATACAAGCTACGAGCAGTACTTC
TRBD1 TRBJ1-1 TRBV7-9 many CASSLGDRKRAFF TGTGCCAGCAGCTTGGGGGACAGAAAGCGAGCTTTCTTT
- TRBJ2-3 TRBV7-2 many CASSSISTDTQYF TGTGCCAGCAGCAGCATAAGCACAGATACGCAGTATTTT
- TRBJ2-3 TRBV15 many CATSRDLSGDYSEGTDTQYF TGTGCCACCAGCAGAGATCTGTCGGGTGACTACAGCGAGGGGACAGATACGCAGTATTTT
- TRBJ2-5 TRBV4-1 few CASSQDRGGLETQYF TGCGCCAGCAGCCAAGATCGTGGGGGGTTAGAGACCCAGTACTTC
- TRBJ2-7 TRBV7-2 many CASRSGRYEQYF TGTGCCAGCAGGTCGGGTCGGTACGAGCAGTACTTC
TRBD1 TRBJ2-7 TRBV30 - CAWSLGQGAYEQYF TGTGCCTGGAGTCTGGGACAGGGGGCGTACGAGCAGTACTTC
- TRBJ1-1 TRBV27 - CASRTTAGTEAFF TGTGCCAGCAGAACAACAGCTGGCACTGAAGCTTTCTTT
TRBD2 TRBJ2-7 TRBV11-2 many CASSIRTSGTYEQYF TGTGCCAGCAGCATAAGGACTAGCGGGACCTACGAGCAGTACTTC
TRBD2 TRBJ2-1 TRBV5-1 many CASSLDASGTGNEQFF TGCGCCAGCAGCTTGGATGCTAGCGGGACCGGCAATGAGCAGTTCTTC
TRBD1 TRBJ2-7 TRBV6-2/TRBV6-3 many CASRRSTGTYEQYF TGTGCCAGCAGGCGATCGACAGGGACCTACGAGCAGTACTTC
- TRBJ2-1 TRBV6-1 - CASSFRAGAGPYNEQFF TGTGCCAGCAGTTTTAGGGCCGGAGCGGGCCCTTACAATGAGCAGTTCTTC